A selection of T cell receptor beta chains follows, all from one sample in a study of regulatory and conventional T cells in RAG deficiency. Using immunoSEQ multiplex PCR, the repertoire was profiled, and TCRdb retains in-frame clones only, with some absent. Of about 24,000 clones in the sample, almost 96% were seen once. These same data were also listed under a study on regulatory T cells.

The specimen sequenced was CD25- CD4+ T cells sorted from blood. The receptors were gathered from a human donor in good health. Both conserved end residues are part of each CDR3. The D gene is left open where the match is weak. Clone size is not always given. Where it is, it says once, few, many or a class for expanded clones.

j_gene: TRBJ2-5; d_gene: .; v_gene: TRBV5-5; abundance: .; CDR3aa: CASSLDRYRMETQYF; CDR3nt: TGTGCCAGCAGCTTGGACAGGTATAGGATGGAGACCCAGTACTTC
j_gene: TRBJ2-6; d_gene: .; v_gene: TRBV7-9; abundance: .; CDR3aa: CASSHDNSGANVLTF; CDR3nt: TGTGCCAGCAGCCATGACAACTCTGGGGCCAACGTCCTGACTTTC
j_gene: TRBJ1-2; d_gene: .; v_gene: TRBV18; abundance: .; CDR3aa: CASSPRQESDGYTF; CDR3nt: TGTGCCAGCTCACCCCGGCAGGAATCTGATGGCTACACCTTC
j_gene: TRBJ2-1; d_gene: TRBD2; v_gene: TRBV5-1; abundance: .; CDR3aa: CASSLVTSGGAVANEQFF; CDR3nt: TGCGCCAGCAGCTTGGTGACTAGCGGGGGGGCCGTAGCTAATGAGCAGTTCTTC
j_gene: TRBJ2-6; d_gene: TRBD1; v_gene: TRBV28; abundance: .; CDR3aa: CASSSWTGNSGANVLTF; CDR3nt: TGTGCCAGCAGTTCATGGACAGGGAACTCTGGGGCCAACGTCCTGACTTTC
j_gene: TRBJ1-6; d_gene: .; v_gene: TRBV6-5; abundance: .; CDR3aa: CASSYDRRSNSPLHF; CDR3nt: TGTGCCAGCAGTTACGACAGGCGGTCTAATTCACCCCTCCACTTT
j_gene: TRBJ1-1; d_gene: .; v_gene: TRBV7-9; abundance: .; CDR3aa: CASSNTGLKEAFF; CDR3nt: TGTGCCAGCAGCAACACGGGGTTAAAGGAAGCTTTCTTT
j_gene: TRBJ1-1; d_gene: TRBD1; v_gene: TRBV13; abundance: .; CDR3aa: CASSLGTGGGTGEAFF; CDR3nt: TGTGCCAGCAGCTTAGGGACAGGGGGCGGAACGGGTGAAGCTTTCTTT
j_gene: TRBJ1-2; d_gene: .; v_gene: TRBV29-1; abundance: once; CDR3aa: CSVERLREIGEIAYGYTF; CDR3nt: TGCAGCGTTGAAAGATTGAGGGAGATCGGGGAAATCGCCTATGGCTACACCTTC
j_gene: TRBJ1-6; d_gene: TRBD1; v_gene: TRBV7-3; abundance: .; CDR3aa: CASSQQGALNSPLHF; CDR3nt: TGTGCCAGCAGCCAACAGGGGGCGTTGAACTCACCCCTCCACTTT
j_gene: TRBJ2-7; d_gene: .; v_gene: TRBV5-4; abundance: .; CDR3aa: CASSSPWTKAYEQYF; CDR3nt: TGTGCCAGCAGCTCGCCCTGGACAAAAGCCTACGAGCAGTACTTC
j_gene: TRBJ1-2; d_gene: TRBD1; v_gene: TRBV19; abundance: .; CDR3aa: CASSGTGDGYTF; CDR3nt: TGTGCCAGTAGTGGGACAGGAGATGGCTACACCTTC
j_gene: TRBJ2-5; d_gene: .; v_gene: TRBV7-8; abundance: .; CDR3aa: CASSSVRGVRETQYF; CDR3nt: TGTGCCAGCAGCTCCGTCCGCGGAGTCCGAGAGACCCAGTACTTC
j_gene: TRBJ1-5; d_gene: TRBD1; v_gene: TRBV27; abundance: .; CDR3aa: CASRTGVDQPQHF; CDR3nt: TGTGCCAGCAGGACAGGGGTTGATCAGCCCCAGCATTTT
j_gene: TRBJ1-5; d_gene: .; v_gene: TRBV6-1; abundance: .; CDR3aa: CASSVSAGNNQPQHF; CDR3nt: TGTGCCAGCAGTGTGTCCGCGGGTAACAATCAGCCCCAGCATTTT
j_gene: TRBJ2-7; d_gene: .; v_gene: TRBV6-5; abundance: .; CDR3aa: CASSYSGGGAGYEQYF; CDR3nt: TGTGCCAGCAGTTACTCTGGCGGGGGCGCGGGGTACGAGCAGTACTTC
j_gene: TRBJ1-3; d_gene: .; v_gene: TRBV16; abundance: .; CDR3aa: CASSQTILPQLSGNTIYF; CDR3nt: TGTGCCAGCAGCCAGACCATACTACCTCAGCTCTCTGGAAACACCATATATTTT
j_gene: TRBJ1-5; d_gene: TRBD1; v_gene: TRBV7-8; abundance: .; CDR3aa: CASRPGTGRAPSNQPQHF; CDR3nt: TGTGCCAGCAGACCCGGGACAGGGAGGGCCCCTAGCAATCAGCCCCAGCATTTT
j_gene: TRBJ1-1; d_gene: .; v_gene: TRBV5-6; abundance: .; CDR3aa: CASSFVSIRGTEAFF; CDR3nt: TGTGCCAGCAGCTTTGTCTCAATCCGGGGCACTGAAGCTTTCTTT
j_gene: TRBJ2-1; d_gene: TRBD1; v_gene: TRBV19; abundance: .; CDR3aa: CASTPGRTGGSYNEQFF; CDR3nt: TGTGCCAGTACCCCTGGTCGGACAGGGGGTTCCTACAATGAGCAGTTCTTC
j_gene: TRBJ2-7; d_gene: .; v_gene: TRBV2; abundance: .; CDR3aa: CASREQAGYEQYF; CDR3nt: TGTGCCAGCAGGGAACAGGCTGGGTACGAGCAGTACTTC
j_gene: TRBJ1-6; d_gene: TRBD1; v_gene: TRBV9; abundance: .; CDR3aa: CASSVDPLDRGRRTYNSPLHF; CDR3nt: TGTGCCAGCAGCGTAGATCCCCTGGACAGGGGCCGGCGTACTTATAATTCCCCCCTCCACTTT
j_gene: TRBJ1-1; d_gene: .; v_gene: TRBV6-4; abundance: .; CDR3aa: CASSPQGGRGEAFF; CDR3nt: TGTGCCAGCAGCCCTCAAGGGGGAAGGGGTGAAGCTTTCTTT
j_gene: TRBJ2-3; d_gene: .; v_gene: TRBV5-6; abundance: once; CDR3aa: CASSLGLVSTDTQYF; CDR3nt: TGTGCCAGCAGCTTGGGGCTAGTGAGCACAGATACGCAGTATTTT
j_gene: TRBJ1-2; d_gene: TRBD1; v_gene: TRBV7-9; abundance: .; CDR3aa: CASSLDRGQNYGYTF; CDR3nt: TGTGCCAGCAGCTTAGACAGGGGGCAAAACTATGGCTACACCTTC
j_gene: TRBJ1-6; d_gene: .; v_gene: TRBV19; abundance: .; CDR3aa: CASSPQVSNSPLHF; CDR3nt: TGTGCCAGTAGTCCACAGGTTTCAAATTCACCCCTCCACTTT
j_gene: TRBJ1-2; d_gene: TRBD1; v_gene: TRBV5-5; abundance: once; CDR3aa: CASSLLAGGSYGYTF; CDR3nt: TGTGCCAGCAGCTTGCTGGCAGGGGGGAGCTATGGCTACACCTTC
j_gene: TRBJ2-1; d_gene: TRBD2; v_gene: TRBV18; abundance: .; CDR3aa: CASSPRSTSGAYNEQFF; CDR3nt: TGTGCCAGCTCACCTCGTTCGACGAGCGGGGCCTACAATGAGCAGTTCTTC
j_gene: TRBJ2-7; d_gene: .; v_gene: TRBV7-2; abundance: .; CDR3aa: CASSHDRSSYEQYF; CDR3nt: TGTGCCAGCAGCCACGACAGGAGCTCCTACGAGCAGTACTTC
j_gene: TRBJ1-2; d_gene: TRBD1; v_gene: TRBV7-9; abundance: .; CDR3aa: CASGRGQGGYTF; CDR3nt: TGTGCCAGCGGGCGAGGACAGGGTGGCTACACCTTC
j_gene: TRBJ1-2; d_gene: .; v_gene: TRBV6-1; abundance: .; CDR3aa: CASSEQGYGYTF; CDR3nt: TGTGCCAGCAGTGAGCAGGGCTATGGCTACACCTTC
j_gene: TRBJ2-7; d_gene: .; v_gene: TRBV5-1; abundance: .; CDR3aa: CASSLGGLRSYEQYF; CDR3nt: TGCGCCAGCAGCTTGGGAGGTTTACGGTCCTACGAGCAGTACTTC
j_gene: TRBJ1-6; d_gene: TRBD1; v_gene: TRBV28; abundance: .; CDR3aa: CASSLTGVLYNSPLHF; CDR3nt: TGTGCCAGCAGTCTGACAGGGGTTCTTTATAATTCACCCCTCCACTTT
j_gene: TRBJ2-7; d_gene: .; v_gene: TRBV28; abundance: .; CDR3aa: CASSLGGFLIYEQYF; CDR3nt: TGTGCCAGCAGTTTAGGAGGGTTCCTCATCTACGAGCAGTACTTC
j_gene: TRBJ1-1; d_gene: .; v_gene: TRBV5-1; abundance: .; CDR3aa: CASSQGLNTEAFF; CDR3nt: TGCGCCAGCAGTCAGGGCTTGAACACTGAAGCTTTCTTT
j_gene: TRBJ1-1; d_gene: .; v_gene: TRBV7-9; abundance: .; CDR3aa: CASSRRDTRNTEAFF; CDR3nt: TGTGCCAGCAGCCGCCGGGACACCAGGAACACTGAAGCTTTCTTT
j_gene: TRBJ1-1; d_gene: .; v_gene: TRBV10-2; abundance: .; CDR3aa: CASSTLRVVNTEAFF; CDR3nt: TGCGCCAGCAGTACCCTCAGGGTTGTGAACACTGAAGCTTTCTTT
j_gene: TRBJ2-2; d_gene: .; v_gene: TRBV18; abundance: once; CDR3aa: CASSVQGPGELFF; CDR3nt: TGTGCCAGCTCAGTCCAGGGGCCCGGGGAGCTGTTTTTT
j_gene: TRBJ1-3; d_gene: TRBD1; v_gene: TRBV6-5; abundance: .; CDR3aa: CASSYSGQGRNTIYF; CDR3nt: TGTGCCAGCAGTTACTCTGGACAGGGGAGAAACACCATATATTTT
j_gene: TRBJ1-5; d_gene: .; v_gene: TRBV2; abundance: .; CDR3aa: CASRQEYSNQPQHF; CDR3nt: TGTGCCAGCAGACAGGAGTATAGCAATCAGCCCCAGCATTTT
j_gene: TRBJ2-7; d_gene: .; v_gene: TRBV19; abundance: .; CDR3aa: CASSSLRQEQYF; CDR3nt: TGTGCCAGTAGTAGCCTCCGACAGGAGCAGTACTTC
j_gene: TRBJ1-6; d_gene: TRBD1; v_gene: TRBV9; abundance: .; CDR3aa: CASSGKGQGTSPLHF; CDR3nt: TGTGCCAGCAGCGGAAAGGGACAGGGGACATCACCCCTCCACTTT
j_gene: TRBJ1-1; d_gene: .; v_gene: TRBV6-5; abundance: .; CDR3aa: CASSFGQPNTEAFF; CDR3nt: TGTGCCAGCAGTTTTGGACAGCCGAACACTGAAGCTTTCTTT
j_gene: TRBJ1-2; d_gene: .; v_gene: TRBV7-9; abundance: .; CDR3aa: CASSPGGFTGYTF; CDR3nt: TGTGCCAGCAGCCCCGGGGGGTTTACTGGCTACACCTTC
j_gene: TRBJ2-7; d_gene: .; v_gene: TRBV5-1; abundance: .; CDR3aa: CASRTGRGNSYEQYF; CDR3nt: TGCGCCAGCAGAACTGGGCGGGGCAACTCCTACGAGCAGTACTTC
j_gene: TRBJ1-5; d_gene: .; v_gene: TRBV7-2; abundance: .; CDR3aa: CASSFMGTLLQPQHF; CDR3nt: TGTGCCAGCAGCTTCATGGGGACACTACTTCAGCCCCAGCATTTT
j_gene: TRBJ1-1; d_gene: TRBD1; v_gene: TRBV27; abundance: .; CDR3aa: CASSLYDRGTGTEAFF; CDR3nt: TGTGCCAGCAGTTTATACGACAGGGGGACGGGCACTGAAGCTTTCTTT
j_gene: TRBJ1-1; d_gene: TRBD1; v_gene: TRBV5-4; abundance: .; CDR3aa: CASSLWGQGAEAFF; CDR3nt: TGTGCCAGCAGCTTGTGGGGACAGGGGGCTGAAGCTTTCTTT
j_gene: TRBJ1-2; d_gene: .; v_gene: TRBV19; abundance: .; CDR3aa: CASSIGQLGYGYTF; CDR3nt: TGTGCCAGTAGTATCGGACAGCTGGGCTATGGCTACACCTTC
j_gene: TRBJ2-3; d_gene: TRBD1; v_gene: TRBV4-2; abundance: once; CDR3aa: CASSQPGQGTDTQYF; CDR3nt: TGTGCCAGCAGCCAACCGGGACAGGGAACAGATACGCAGTATTTT